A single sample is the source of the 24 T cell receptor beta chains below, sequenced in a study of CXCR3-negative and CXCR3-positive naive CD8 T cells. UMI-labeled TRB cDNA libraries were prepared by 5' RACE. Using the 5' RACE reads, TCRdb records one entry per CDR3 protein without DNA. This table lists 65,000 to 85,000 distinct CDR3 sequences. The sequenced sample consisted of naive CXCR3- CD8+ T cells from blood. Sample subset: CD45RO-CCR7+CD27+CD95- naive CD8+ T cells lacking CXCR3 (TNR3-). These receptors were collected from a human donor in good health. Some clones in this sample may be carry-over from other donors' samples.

CDR3: CASSSPRREVYNEQFF. The chain employs TRBV5-6 and TRBJ2-1. Germline V lookup: CDR1 SGHDT, CDR2 YYEEEE. The CDR3 is made up of 16 amino acids.

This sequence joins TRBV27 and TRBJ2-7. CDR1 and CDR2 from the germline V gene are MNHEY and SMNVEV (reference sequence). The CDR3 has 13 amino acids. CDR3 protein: CASSLSYGYEQYF.

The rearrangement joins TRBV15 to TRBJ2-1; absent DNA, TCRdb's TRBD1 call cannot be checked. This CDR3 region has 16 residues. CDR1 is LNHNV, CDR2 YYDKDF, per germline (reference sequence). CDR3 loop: CATSPKDGGLYNEQFF.

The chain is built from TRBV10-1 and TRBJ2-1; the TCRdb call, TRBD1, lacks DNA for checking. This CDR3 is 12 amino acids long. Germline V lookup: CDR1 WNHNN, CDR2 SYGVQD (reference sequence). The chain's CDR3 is CASSRTGDEQFF.

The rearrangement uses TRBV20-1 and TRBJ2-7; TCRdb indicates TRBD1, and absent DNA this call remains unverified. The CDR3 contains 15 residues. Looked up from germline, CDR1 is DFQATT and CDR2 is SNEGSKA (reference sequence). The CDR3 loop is CSAREPSGQPYDQYF.

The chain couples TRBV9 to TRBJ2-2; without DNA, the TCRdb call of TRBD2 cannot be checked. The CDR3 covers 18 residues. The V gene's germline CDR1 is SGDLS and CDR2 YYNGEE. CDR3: CASSLGLAGGPRTWELFF. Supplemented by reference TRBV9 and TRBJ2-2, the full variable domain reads DSGVTQTPKHLITATGQRVTLRCSPRSGDLSVYWYQQSLDQGLQFLIQYYNGEERAKGNILERFSAQQFPDLHSELNLSSLELGDSALYFCASSLGLAGGPRTWELFFGEGSRLTVL.

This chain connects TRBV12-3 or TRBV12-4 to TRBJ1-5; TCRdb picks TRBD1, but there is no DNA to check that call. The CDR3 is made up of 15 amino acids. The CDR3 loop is CASSPHGGANQPQHF.

The CDR3 sequence: CSAEGPSAYEQYF. This chain connects TRBV29-1 to TRBJ2-7. Germline CDR1 reads SQVTM; CDR2 reads ANQGSEA. CDR3 size: 13 residues.

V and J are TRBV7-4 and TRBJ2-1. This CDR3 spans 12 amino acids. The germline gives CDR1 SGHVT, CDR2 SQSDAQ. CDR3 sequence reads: CASSLRSGEQFF. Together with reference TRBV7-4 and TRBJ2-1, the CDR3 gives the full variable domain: GAGVSQSPRYKVAKRGRDVALRCDSISGHVTLYWYRQTLGQGSEVLTYSQSDAQRDKSGRPSGRFSAERPERSVSTLKIQRTEQGDSAVYLCASSLRSGEQFFGPGTRLTVL.

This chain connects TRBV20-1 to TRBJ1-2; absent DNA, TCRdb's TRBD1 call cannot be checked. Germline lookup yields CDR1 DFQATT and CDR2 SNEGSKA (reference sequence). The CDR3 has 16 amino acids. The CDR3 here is CSARSPGQAAIYGYTF.

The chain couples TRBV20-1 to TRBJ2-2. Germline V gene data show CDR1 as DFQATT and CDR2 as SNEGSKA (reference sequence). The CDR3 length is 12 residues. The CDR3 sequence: CSARDPSGELFF.

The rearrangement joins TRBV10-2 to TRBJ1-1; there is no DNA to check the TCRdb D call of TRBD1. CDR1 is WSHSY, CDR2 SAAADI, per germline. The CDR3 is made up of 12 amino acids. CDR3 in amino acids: CASYGGQGISFF.

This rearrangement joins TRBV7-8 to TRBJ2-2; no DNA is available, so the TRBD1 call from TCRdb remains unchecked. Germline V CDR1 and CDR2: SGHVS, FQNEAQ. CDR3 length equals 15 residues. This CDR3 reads CASSDDRVPTGELFF.

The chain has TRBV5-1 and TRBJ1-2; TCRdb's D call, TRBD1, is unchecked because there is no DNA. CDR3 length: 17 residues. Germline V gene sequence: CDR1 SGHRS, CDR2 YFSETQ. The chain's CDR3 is CASSLGWMGLTDYGYTF.

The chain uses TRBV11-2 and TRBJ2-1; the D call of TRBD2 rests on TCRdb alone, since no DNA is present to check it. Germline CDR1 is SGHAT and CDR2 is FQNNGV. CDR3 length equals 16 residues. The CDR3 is CASSLVAGGLYNEQFF.

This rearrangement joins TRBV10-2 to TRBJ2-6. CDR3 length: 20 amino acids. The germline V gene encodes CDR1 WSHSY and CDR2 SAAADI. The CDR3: CASSYPRRIPEPSGANVLTF.

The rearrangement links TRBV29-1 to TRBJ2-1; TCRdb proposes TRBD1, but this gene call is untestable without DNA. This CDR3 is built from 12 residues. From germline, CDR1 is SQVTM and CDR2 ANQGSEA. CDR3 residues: CSVYQGGSEQFF.

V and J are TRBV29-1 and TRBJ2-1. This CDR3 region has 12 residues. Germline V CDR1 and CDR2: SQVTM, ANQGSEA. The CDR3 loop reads CSVVGNYNEQFF.

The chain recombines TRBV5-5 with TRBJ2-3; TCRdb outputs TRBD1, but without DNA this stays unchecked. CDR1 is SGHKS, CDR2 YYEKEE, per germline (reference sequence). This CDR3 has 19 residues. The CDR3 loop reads CASSHPGTGASLSTDTQYF.

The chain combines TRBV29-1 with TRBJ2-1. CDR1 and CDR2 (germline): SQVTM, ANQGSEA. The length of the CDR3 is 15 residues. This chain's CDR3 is CSALLPLGSYNEQFF.

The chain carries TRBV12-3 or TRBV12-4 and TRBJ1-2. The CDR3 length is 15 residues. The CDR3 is CASSGLDPRSYGYTF.

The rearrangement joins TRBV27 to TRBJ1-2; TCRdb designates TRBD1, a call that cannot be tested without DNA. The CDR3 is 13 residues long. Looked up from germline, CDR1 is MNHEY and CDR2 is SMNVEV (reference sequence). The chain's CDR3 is CASSPGRSYGYTF.

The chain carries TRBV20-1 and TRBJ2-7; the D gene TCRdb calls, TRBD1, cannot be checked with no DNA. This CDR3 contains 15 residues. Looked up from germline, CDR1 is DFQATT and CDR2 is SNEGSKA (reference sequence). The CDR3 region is CSARDEGQGPYEQYF.

Here the CDR3 reads CSVEGRAHRPSPDEQFF. The chain has TRBV29-1 and TRBJ2-1; checking the TCRdb D call of TRBD2 is not possible without DNA. The germline CDR1 and CDR2 sequences are SQVTM and ANQGSEA. The CDR3 loop spans 17 amino acids.